The 32 T cell receptor beta chains reported below all come from one sample, sequenced in a study of CD4+ T cells in melanoma. TCRdb keeps only in-frame clones here, not all; method: immunoSEQ multiplex PCR. The sample contains some 50,000 clones, 89% of which appear only once. The sequencing input was peripheral blood. These receptors were taken from a human donor with melanoma.

This chain joins TRBV27 and TRBJ2-7; D uncertain. The CDR3 is 14 residues long. Germline V gives CDR1 MNHEY, CDR2 SMNVEV (reference sequence). Trimming removed 6 bases at V and 0 bases at J, with 12 bases between. CDR3 loop: CASSTYRISYEQYF. In DNA form, the CDR3 reads TGTGCCAGCAGCACATACCGTATCTCCTACGAGCAGTACTTC.

The CDR3 sequence is CTSSQAGSPGTGELFF. Here the CDR3 DNA reads TGCACCAGCAGCCAAGCCGGGAGCCCGGGCACCGGGGAGCTGTTTTTT. V is TRBV1 and J is TRBJ2-2; the table's D call, TRBD2, was not checked against the DNA. TRBV1 is assigned pseudogene status. CDR3 length equals 16 residues.

The CDR3 DNA reads TGTGCCAGCAGTGAATGGAACACTGAAGCTTTCTTT. This encodes CASSEWNTEAFF. V gene TRBV2 combines with J gene TRBJ1-1; unclear D gene. Germline V gene lookup returns CDR1 SNHLY and CDR2 FYNNEI. The CDR3 sequence is 12 residues long. Trimming left V 2 bases short and J 1 base short, with 2 bases between.

The rearrangement links TRBV7-2 to TRBJ2-7; no clear D gene. Germline lookup yields CDR1 SGHTA and CDR2 FQGNSA. The V gene lost 3 bases and the J gene lost 2 bases, with 5 bases spanning the gap. This CDR3 has 12 amino acids. The CDR3 region is CASSFPAYEQYF. DNA of the CDR3: TGTGCCAGCAGCTTTCCAGCCTACGAGCAGTACTTC.

The count of this clone is one. The chain is built from TRBV21-1 and TRBJ1-5; the table's D call, TRBD1, was not checked against the DNA. TRBV21-1 is classified as a pseudogene. There are 13 residues in the CDR3. The CDR3 DNA reads TGTGCCAGCAGCGACCCTATGGGCCAGCCCCAGCATTTT. It translates to CASSDPMGQPQHF.

CDR3 loop: CASSPRPRGQGANQPQHF. DNA of the CDR3: TGTGCCAGCAGCCCTAGACCGCGGGGCCAGGGTGCCAATCAGCCCCAGCATTTT. The genes are TRBV7-8 and TRBJ1-5, with a weak D call TRBD1 (5 bases). Germline V CDR1 and CDR2: SGHVS, FQNEAQ. The CDR3 sequence is 18 residues long. V was trimmed by 5 bases and J by 3 bases, leaving 23 bases between them. Full variable domain (missing parts from reference TRBV7-8 and TRBJ1-5): GAGVSQSPRYKVAKRGQDVALRCDPISGHVSLFWYQQALGQGPEFLTYFQNEAQLDKSGLPSDRFFAERPEGSVSTLKIQRTQQEDSAVYLCASSPRPRGQGANQPQHFGDGTRLSIL.

The chain combines TRBV9 with TRBJ2-5; 10 bases agree with TRBD2. Germline CDR1 reads SGDLS; CDR2 reads YYNGEE. This CDR3 is built from 16 residues. V shed 0 bases, J shed 2 bases, and the junction held 4 bases outside the gene matches. The CDR3: CASSVGASGGQETQYF. The CDR3 region has the DNA TGTGCCAGCAGCGTAGGGGCTAGCGGGGGACAAGAGACCCAGTACTTC.

The CDR3 bases are TGTGCCAGCAGCTTGGCAGGGGGCGATGGCTACACCTTC. Amino acid sequence: CASSLAGGDGYTF. The chain is built from TRBV5-8 and TRBJ1-2; the match to TRBD1 covers 8 bases. The V and J ends lost 0 bases and 6 bases, in that order; junction bases with no gene match: 1. The CDR3 has 13 amino acids. The germline gives CDR1 SGHTS, CDR2 YDEGEE.

The chain carries TRBV6-4 and TRBJ1-1, with no clear D. This CDR3 comprises 13 residues. V lost 3 bases and J lost 1, with 6 bases in between. Germline V gene data show CDR1 as MRHNA and CDR2 as SNTAGT. The CDR3 nucleotides are TGTGCCAGCAGTGAAGCTGGGAACACTGAAGCTTTCTTT. Protein product: CASSEAGNTEAFF.

DNA for the CDR3: TGTGCCAGCAGTTTAGTCGGCGGGGGCTGGGTAGATACGCAGTATTTT. Its translation: CASSLVGGGWVDTQYF. The chain joins TRBV28 to TRBJ2-3; possibly TRBD2 for D (7 bases). Germline CDR1 MDHEN, CDR2 SYDVKM. V was clipped by 2 bases and J by 5 bases, with 17 bases between them. The CDR3 extends over 16 amino acids.

This clone has a single count. Other DNA sequences in the same sample also yield this CDR3. The genes are TRBV7-6 and TRBJ2-3; D is ambiguous. Trimming left V 0 bases short and J 5 bases short, with 9 bases between. The germline gives CDR1 SGHVS, CDR2 FNYEAQ. The CDR3 consists of 14 residues. The CDR3, as DNA: TGTGCCAGCAGCTTAGCGGCTGGGGTAGATACGCAGTATTTT. Translation gives CASSLAAGVDTQYF.

V and J are TRBV7-9 and TRBJ1-2; D possibly corresponds to TRBD1 (5 bases). CDR3 length equals 15 residues. CDR1 is SEHNR, CDR2 FQNEAQ, per germline (reference sequence). Trimming pared 1 base from V and 1 base from J, leaving 10 bases between. The CDR3 is CASSLVGELNYGYTF. Here the CDR3 DNA reads TGTGCCAGCAGCTTAGTGGGGGAGCTTAACTATGGCTACACCTTC.

About this clone: Germline is not matched at one junction end, which may reflect a read error. The gene calls are TRBV19 and TRBJ1-5; tentative D call: TRBD1 (5 bases). This CDR3 comprises 14 residues. Germline lookup yields CDR1 LNHDA and CDR2 SQIVND (reference sequence). CDR3 loop: CASRLGEINQPQHF. CDR3 sequence (DNA): TGTGCTAGTAGGTTAGGGGAGATCAATCAGCCCCAGCATTTT.

The chain employs TRBV7-6 and TRBJ2-7; 7 bases are a match to TRBD1. The CDR3 is 14 residues long. Germline V gene lookup returns CDR1 SGHVS and CDR2 FNYEAQ. The J segment lost 0 bases and the V segment lost 5 bases, leaving 4 bases of the junction unmatched. The CDR3 DNA reads as TGTGCCAGCAGCCGTACAGGGGACTCCTACGAGCAGTACTTC. It encodes CASSRTGDSYEQYF.

On this clone itself: An end of the junction does not agree with germline; a read error may underlie this. As DNA, the CDR3 is TGTGCTAGCAGCCCCTCCACAGGGGCCGGAAACACCATATATTTT. The encoded protein is CASSPSTGAGNTIYF. The gene calls are TRBV7-7 and TRBJ1-3; 7 nucleotides match TRBD1. Looked up from germline, CDR1 is SSHAT and CDR2 is FNYEAQ (reference sequence). There are 15 residues in the CDR3.

This chain links TRBV19 with TRBJ1-5; D perhaps matches TRBD1 (5 bases). Trimming left V 2 bases short and J 5 bases short, with 13 bases between. Germline CDR1 is LNHDA and CDR2 is SQIVND (reference sequence). The CDR3 is made up of 15 amino acids. In nucleotides, the CDR3 is TGTGCCAGTAGTATATCGGGTGGGGGATATCAGCCCCAGCATTTT. Translating it yields CASSISGGGYQPQHF.

The chain uses TRBV2 and TRBJ2-3; 8 nucleotides match TRBD1. This CDR3 spans 14 amino acids. CDR1 and CDR2 from the germline V gene are SNHLY and FYNNEI. Unmatched junction bases numbered 5, after V lost 8 bases and J lost 1 base. The CDR3 here is CASCRGQGTDTQYF. CDR3 bases: TGTGCCAGCTGCCGGGGACAGGGCACAGATACGCAGTATTTT.

The V call is TRBV5-5, the J call TRBJ2-7; D tentatively fits TRBD1 or TRBD2 (5 bases each). CDR1 and CDR2 (germline): SGHKS, YYEKEE (reference sequence). The CDR3 covers 15 residues. Deletions cut 3 bases from V and 3 bases from J, with 16 bases between. CDR3 nucleotides: TGTGCCAGCAGCTCAGAGGGGATACTGAGCTACGAGCAGTACTTC. It specifies CASSSEGILSYEQYF.

The chain joins TRBV6-5 to TRBJ2-2, with a weak D call TRBD1 (5 bases). Trimming removed 6 bases from V and 7 bases from J, with 15 bases in between. The CDR3 loop spans 14 amino acids. Germline assignment: CDR1 MNHEY and CDR2 SVGAGI. CDR3 loop: CASSPLDSFGELFF. The DNA for the CDR3 is TGTGCCAGCAGCCCTTTAGACAGCTTCGGGGAGCTGTTTTTT.

V gene TRBV6-6 combines with J gene TRBJ2-1, with 11 bases that match TRBD1. The CDR3 is 16 amino acids. V trimming: 2 bases; J trimming: 6 bases; junction bases outside the gene matches: 6. Germline loops: CDR1 MNHNY, CDR2 SVGAGI (reference sequence). The CDR3 DNA reads TGTGCCAGCAGTTACCCAGGACAGGGGGCCCGCAATGAGCAGTTCTTC. It codes for CASSYPGQGARNEQFF.

J is TRBJ1-5 and V is TRBV5-1; 7 bases are a match to TRBD1. Germline-derived CDR1 and CDR2 are SGHRS and YFSETQ. The junction had 5 bases not matched to a gene; V was cut back by 4 bases and J by 4 bases. The CDR3 runs 14 residues. For the CDR3, the DNA is TGCGCCAGCAGCGCCAGGGGGGGGAATCAGCCCCAGCATTTT. It translates to CASSARGGNQPQHF.

The chain recombines TRBV5-1 with TRBJ2-5, with a weak D call TRBD1 (5 bases). This CDR3 contains 13 residues. Trimming removed 4 bases from V and 1 base from J, with 8 bases in between. Germline V CDR1 and CDR2: SGHRS, YFSETQ. The CDR3 spells CASSLGVQETQYF. DNA for the CDR3: TGCGCCAGCAGCCTAGGGGTCCAAGAGACCCAGTACTTC.

This chain links TRBV29-1 with TRBJ1-4; 12 nucleotides agree with TRBD1. Germline assignment: CDR1 SQVTM and CDR2 ANQGSEA. The CDR3 extends over 16 amino acids. The junction had 11 bases not matched to a gene; V was cut back by 6 bases and J by 6 bases. The CDR3 DNA is TGCAGCGTGGCCGGGACAGGGGGCTCCCTAGATGAAAAACTGTTTTTT. Translated, it gives CSVAGTGGSLDEKLFF.

The rearrangement links TRBV29-1 to TRBJ1-1, with a tentative D call TRBD1 (5 bases). Looked up from germline, CDR1 is SQVTM and CDR2 is ANQGSEA. V lost 4 bases to trimming and J lost 8 bases, with 11 bases between them. The CDR3 loop spans 11 amino acids. CDR3: CSVAQAREAFF. The CDR3, as DNA: TGCAGCGTTGCACAGGCTAGGGAAGCTTTCTTT. The full variable domain, its missing parts supplied by reference TRBV29-1 and TRBJ1-1, is SAVISQKPSRDICQRGTSLTIQCQVDSQVTMMFWYRQQPGQSLTLIATANQGSEATYESGFVIDKFPISRPNLTFSTLTVSNMSPEDSSIYLCSVAQAREAFFGQGTRLTVV.

The V call is TRBV5-4, the J call TRBJ1-3, with D unclear. This CDR3 has 15 amino acids. V lost 1 base and J 0 bases, leaving 8 bases between the germline ends. Germline V gene lookup returns CDR1 SGHNT and CDR2 YYREEE (reference sequence). CDR3 in amino acids: CASSLIGNSGNTIYF. CDR3 nucleotide sequence: TGTGCCAGCAGCTTGATAGGGAACTCTGGAAACACCATATATTTT.

This clone has only one observation. This rearrangement joins TRBV19 to TRBJ2-2; tentative D call: TRBD2 (5 bases). Germline V gives CDR1 LNHDA, CDR2 SQIVND (reference sequence). The CDR3 runs 15 residues. Between the trimmed V and J ends, which lost 2 bases and 5 bases, there was a span of 12 bases. DNA of the CDR3: TGTGCCAGTAGTATAATGTACCCGGGGACCGGGGAGCTGTTTTTT. It is translated as CASSIMYPGTGELFF.

The chain combines TRBV5-4 with TRBJ2-7; 7 positions agree with TRBD2. The junction had 9 bases not matched to a gene; V was cut back by 3 bases and J by 6 bases. Germline V gene sequence: CDR1 SGHNT, CDR2 YYREEE (reference sequence). The CDR3 contains 14 residues. As DNA, the CDR3 is TGTGCCAGCAGCTGGGGGGAGGGATCGGGCGAGCAGTACTTC. Protein product: CASSWGEGSGEQYF.

The chain uses TRBV7-9 and TRBJ2-7, with D hard to call. Per the germline V gene, CDR1 is SEHNR and CDR2 is FQNEAQ (reference sequence). V was trimmed by 1 base and J by 2 bases, leaving 9 bases between them. The CDR3 contains 14 residues. For the CDR3, the DNA is TGTGCCAGCAGCTTAGAGCGTAGGGCCTACGAGCAGTACTTC. This gives the protein CASSLERRAYEQYF.

The genes are TRBV6-6 and TRBJ2-5; 9 nucleotides align to TRBD2. This CDR3 comprises 15 residues. Germline CDR1 reads MNHNY; CDR2 reads SVGAGI (reference sequence). V was clipped by 6 bases and J by 4 bases; unmatched bases: 9. This chain's CDR3 is CASRDPAGGGETQYF. In nucleotides, the CDR3 is TGTGCCAGCAGGGACCCAGCGGGGGGCGGAGAGACCCAGTACTTC.

This clone appeared once. The chain links TRBV7-8 to TRBJ2-1; 13 bases line up with TRBD2. Germline values: CDR1 SGHVS, CDR2 FQNEAQ. The CDR3 loop spans 16 amino acids. V lost 1 base and J lost 10; bases outside the gene matches: 7. This CDR3 is CASSLGGTSGVIEQFF. The CDR3 coding sequence is TGTGCCAGCAGCTTAGGAGGGACTAGCGGGGTGATCGAGCAGTTCTTC.

This clone was observed a single time. The chain's CDR3 is CASSLEETQYF. The CDR3 DNA is TGCGCCAGCAGCTTGGAAGAGACCCAGTACTTC. V gene TRBV5-1 combines with J gene TRBJ2-5; no clear D gene. The V gene's germline CDR1 is SGHRS and CDR2 YFSETQ. There are 11 residues in the CDR3. Trimming took 0 bases from V and 3 from J, leaving 0 bases between them.

V is TRBV6-1 and J is TRBJ1-5, with D perhaps TRBD1 (5 bases). The germline CDR1 and CDR2 sequences are MNHNS and SASEGT. V was pared by 7 bases and J by 9 bases, with 16 bases between. This CDR3 is built from 13 residues. The CDR3 reads CASIRTLEGPQHF. The CDR3 DNA sequence: TGTGCCAGCATCCGGACACTCGAGGGGCCCCAGCATTTT.